This T cell receptor beta chain derives from a study of T cells after yellow fever vaccination (dated by TCRdb to between 2018 and 2021). At the level of the whole study: The SMART-Seq v4 Ultra Low Input RNA kit was used to prepare libraries from fractions with low cell numbers. Bulk TCR alpha and beta repertoires were sequenced longitudinally to track T-cell clones before and after primary and booster YFV17D yellow fever vaccination. Two healthy male donors, one aged 18 to 29 and one aged 30 to 40 years, made up the cohort. Blood was collected at multiple timepoints before and after primary and secondary immunization, and bulk PBMC replicates and cell subsets were isolated. Beyond this particular receptor, the publication reports: Compared with the primary T-cell response, the secondary T-cell response was faster but weaker, reaching its peak on day 5 rather than on day 15. Most clones expanded after primary vaccination (96% of CD4 and over 80% of CD8) were re-detected after the booster, suggesting that broad memory maintenance occurred. The study included only a couple of donors, which limits how far the findings can be generalized. Computational filtering was needed because FACS-sorted repertoires could contain abundant contaminating clonotypes from the bulk population. A small share of clonotypes was detected in both CD4 and CD8 compartments, with the overlap likely arising from convergent recombination.

The intended sense of this specimen's treatment or condition label: live attenuated yellow fever vaccine strain. A standard Ficoll-Paque protocol was used to isolate PBMCs from peripheral blood. Epitope-specific CD8 T cells were sorted with a dextramer loaded with the yellow fever NS4B epitope peptide, and anti-CD3 and anti-CD8 staining was applied. TriZol was used to extract RNA from bulk PBMCs, CD4 and CD8 fractions, and dextramer-positive and dextramer-negative fractions. Synthesis of TCR cDNA relied on 5'RACE template switching, a step that introduced a universal primer site along with unique molecular identifiers. cDNA synthesis was primed from both the TCR alpha and TCR beta constant segments. Two PCR steps were used to amplify libraries, with sample barcodes and sequencing adapters being added in the second step. Sequencing of libraries was performed on Illumina HiSeq 2500 (2x100 bp) or NovaSeq (2x150 bp). The published analysis was carried out like this. Reads were demultiplexed and collapsed into UMI consensus sequences with MIGEC, and V(D)J alignment was performed with MiXCR. Using edgeR on replicate PBMC samples, clonotypes were called vaccine-responding if FDR was below 0.01 and the log2 fold change was above 5 up to day 15. Each bulk clonotype was labeled CD4 or CD8 based on which sequenced repertoire, CD4 or CD8, contained the clonotype at higher abundance. NS4B-specific clonotypes were defined as those at least 10-fold enriched in dextramer-positive over dextramer-negative fractions; CD4-biased clonotypes were excluded. TCRdb reprocessing: public reads trimmed at Q25 with fastp, clones called with MiXCR, in-frame beta chains kept. Here each entry gathers all rows of one CDR3 protein and keeps the most common genes and DNA. TCRdb, rather than the study authors, made the V and J calls. For this sample there are some 52,000 distinct CDR3 sequences; 6% to 8.5% appear just once. The ten top clones hold roughly a quarter of the sample.

This clonotype was detected ten times or more. Base qualities were left out, and no much larger clone turns up one base away. Measured from the cysteine to the phenylalanine, the CDR3 is 14 residues long. Only the CDR3 part of the read is kept: 42 bases, read in frame from the first base. CDR1 and CDR2, per the germline V gene, are ENHRY and SYGVKD. Cut back by 4 bases and 5 bases, the V and J ends lie 15 bases apart. Material: CD8+ T cells not binding an NS4B(214-222) dextramer, sorted from PBMCs, obtained around 45 days after the first yellow fever vaccination. Interpreted using the paper, the cell subset or site label stands for: NS4B epitope dextramer-negative CD8 T cells. The sequence links TRBV10-3 to TRBJ2-7; TRBD1 is possibly the D segment (6 matching bases). The receptor comes from a man aged 18-30 years who received the YFV17D yellow fever vaccine. The DNA sequence follows: TGTGCCATCAGTGGAGGGACACGAGGGGACGAGCAGTACTTC. Its protein is CAISGGTRGDEQYF.